One sample yielded the 20 T cell receptor beta chains listed below, sequenced in a study of T cells in Graves' hyperthyroidism and ophthalmopathy. RNA transcripts were the template for amplifying TCR beta CDR3 regions. RT-PCR in the first round (using the HTBI primer set) targeted the TCR CDR3. One entry per CDR3 protein results from TCRdb running MiXCR on the multiplex PCR reads. The repertoire holds about 640,000 distinct CDR3 sequences, with about 20% as singletons. The specimen sequenced was blood. These receptors originate from a man aged 25-40 years with Graves' ophthalmopathy.

V usage is TRBV28 and J usage is TRBJ1-1, with 9 bases fitting TRBD1. CDR3 length: 13 residues. The trim removed 8 bases at V and 4 bases at J, leaving 5 bases unmatched. The germline V gene encodes CDR1 MDHEN and CDR2 SYDVKM. CDR3 in amino acids: CASAGTGTTEAFF. CDR3 sequence (DNA): TGTGCCAGCGCCGGGACAGGGACCACTGAAGCTTTCTTT.

V and J are TRBV3-1 and TRBJ2-3; TRBD2 agrees at 8 bases. This CDR3 is 18 amino acids long. V lost 0 bases and J lost 2; bases outside the gene matches: 10. Germline CDR1 and CDR2: LGHDT and YNNKEL (reference sequence). CDR3 sequence reads: CASSQDVLSGGPTDTQYF. Here the CDR3 DNA reads TGTGCCAGCAGCCAAGATGTATTGAGCGGGGGACCCACAGATACGCAGTATTTT.

This clonotype was recorded a few times. The V and J genes are TRBV5-8 and TRBJ2-7; the match to TRBD2 covers 7 bases. The CDR3 is made up of 14 amino acids. The germline gives CDR1 SGHTS, CDR2 YDEGEE. The V gene end was trimmed by 4 bases and the J gene end by 3 bases; junction bases not matched to a gene: 7. The CDR3 nucleotides read TGTGCCAGCAGCCCCTCGGGAGGCAACTACGAGCAGTACTTC. Translation: CASSPSGGNYEQYF.

The V gene is TRBV13, the J gene TRBJ2-4; a weak D match, TRBD1 (6 bases). CDR1 and CDR2 (germline): PRHDT, FYEKMQ (reference sequence). This CDR3 comprises 22 residues. Trimming left V 0 bases short and J 1 base short, with 28 bases between. The CDR3 DNA is TGTGCCAGCAGCTTAGGACCACAGTCCCAGGGGAAGAAGAACTACGCCAAAAACATTCAGTACTTC. It specifies CASSLGPQSQGKKNYAKNIQYF.

In this sample, this clonotype turned up many times. This rearrangement joins TRBV28 to TRBJ1-5; 9 bases match TRBD1. The CDR3 contains 16 residues. Trimming cost V 2 bases and J 4 bases; bases outside gene matches: 6. The germline gives CDR1 MDHEN, CDR2 SYDVKM. The CDR3 protein is CASSLTGTGRNQPQHF. CDR3 DNA sequence: TGTGCCAGCAGTTTAACCGGGACAGGGCGGAATCAGCCCCAGCATTTT.

This clonotype came up many times. The chain carries TRBV28 and TRBJ1-3; D gene ambiguous. CDR3 size: 14 residues. In germline, CDR1 is MDHEN, CDR2 SYDVKM. V was pared by 9 bases and J by 0 bases, with 12 bases between. In nucleotides, the CDR3 is TGTGCCAGTATGATACGGACCTCTGGAAACACCATATATTTT. It translates to CASMIRTSGNTIYF.

CDR3 sequence (DNA): TGTGCCAGCAGCTTCCAGGGGCGAGGTAGAGGCTACACCTTC. Amino acid sequence: CASSFQGRGRGYTF. This chain links TRBV5-6 with TRBJ1-2; maybe TRBD1 (6 bases). Trimming removed 2 bases from V and 8 bases from J, with 16 bases in between. This CDR3 spans 14 amino acids. CDR1 SGHDT and CDR2 YYEEEE come from the germline V gene.

This rearrangement joins TRBV27 to TRBJ2-2, with D possibly being TRBD1 or TRBD2 (6 bases each). Trimming removed 8 bases from V and 5 bases from J, with 15 bases in between. The CDR3 length is 14 residues. Germline lookup yields CDR1 MNHEY and CDR2 SMNVEV (reference sequence). The CDR3 protein is CASRWGARTGELFF. The CDR3 DNA is TGTGCCAGCCGCTGGGGGGCGAGGACCGGGGAGCTGTTTTTT.

With respect to this clonotype: At one boundary the junction diverges from the germline segment, which might be a read error. V usage is TRBV7-2 and J usage is TRBJ2-3, with D perhaps matching TRBD2 (5 bases). Germline values: CDR1 SGHTA, CDR2 FQGNSA. This CDR3 region has 15 residues. The CDR3 loop is CASSQESTGTDTQYF. Here the CDR3 DNA reads TGCGCCAGCAGCCAAGAATCGACGGGGACAGATACGCAGTATTTT.

Only a few counts were recorded for this clonotype. The genes are TRBV5-5 and TRBJ1-3, with D hard to call. The ends were cut back, 1 base at V and 2 bases at J, with 7 bases in the middle. This CDR3 is 14 amino acids long. Germline values: CDR1 SGHKS, CDR2 YYEKEE (reference sequence). CDR3 DNA sequence: TGTGCCAGCAGCTTGAGATCCGCTGGAAACACCATATATTTT. Its protein product is CASSLRSAGNTIYF.

This chain uses TRBV29-1 with TRBJ2-2, with D hard to call. Per the germline V gene, CDR1 is SQVTM and CDR2 is ANQGSEA. Between the trimmed V and J ends, which lost 3 bases and 6 bases, there was a span of 2 bases. CDR3 length equals 10 residues. This chain's CDR3 is CSVDSGELFF. As DNA, the CDR3 is TGCAGCGTTGATTCCGGGGAGCTGTTTTTT.

This clonotype was observed at least ten times. The chain joins TRBV27 to TRBJ2-7; no definite D call. Germline V gives CDR1 MNHEY, CDR2 SMNVEV (reference sequence). The CDR3 contains 15 residues. Trimming left V 2 bases short and J 0 bases short, with 11 bases between. The DNA for the CDR3 is TGTGCCAGCAGTTTAACGCCCAGGAACTCCTACGAGCAGTACTTC. It encodes CASSLTPRNSYEQYF.

The chain combines TRBV5-6 with TRBJ2-3; no firm D call. The CDR3 contains 15 residues. V was cut by 1 base and J by 2 bases, with 11 bases left in between. The germline V gene has CDR1 SGHDT and CDR2 YYEEEE. The CDR3 loop reads CASSLWQTPTDTQYF. As DNA, the CDR3 is TGTGCCAGCAGCTTGTGGCAGACTCCCACAGATACGCAGTATTTT.

The rearrangement links TRBV30 to TRBJ2-2, with D unclear. Trimming removed 5 bases at V and 6 bases at J, with 19 bases between. Germline V gives CDR1 GTSNPN, CDR2 SVGIG (reference sequence). This CDR3 is 15 amino acids long. The CDR3, as DNA: TGTGCCTGGTCCGGGCCCTTAAGAAGCTCCGGGGAGCTGTTTTTT. Its translation: CAWSGPLRSSGELFF.

The table lists this clonotype with many counts. V is TRBV28 and J is TRBJ1-5, with D possibly matching TRBD1 (5 bases). V was pared by 2 bases and J by 5 bases, with 13 bases between. The CDR3 consists of 15 residues. Looked up from germline, CDR1 is MDHEN and CDR2 is SYDVKM. In nucleotides, the CDR3 is TGTGCCAGCAGTTTAGGCTTCAGGGATGATCAGCCCCAGCATTTT. It yields the protein CASSLGFRDDQPQHF. Complete variable domain (other parts from reference TRBV28 and TRBJ1-5): DVKVTQSSRYLVKRTGEKVFLECVQDMDHENMFWYRQDPGLGLRLIYFSYDVKMKEKGDIPEGYSVSREKKERFSLILESASTNQTSMYLCASSLGFRDDQPQHFGDGTRLSIL.

This clonotype showed up many times. The J gene is TRBJ1-5, the V gene TRBV7-8; D possibly corresponds to TRBD1 (6 bases). CDR1 is SGHVS and CDR2 is FQNEAQ in the germline V gene. V gave up 5 bases and J gave up 5 bases, with 10 bases separating them. This CDR3 has 13 residues. CDR3 coding DNA: TGTGCCAGCAGCCCCAACAGGGATCAGCCCCAGCATTTT. Protein: CASSPNRDQPQHF.

The genes are TRBV4-3 and TRBJ1-6, with 7 bases lining up with TRBD1. CDR3 size: 16 residues. The J segment lost 7 bases and the V segment lost 0 bases, leaving 6 bases of the junction unmatched. Germline CDR1 LGHNA, CDR2 YSLEER. The CDR3 loop is CASSQDNQGGNSPLHF. In nucleotides, the CDR3 is TGCGCCAGCAGCCAAGATAACCAGGGGGGCAATTCACCCCTCCACTTT.

This clonotype was recorded many times. This chain joins TRBV11-2 and TRBJ2-2; possibly TRBD2 for D (6 bases). Germline CDR1 SGHAT, CDR2 FQNNGV. V shed 11 bases and J shed 1 base, with 11 bases lying between them. The CDR3 spans 13 residues. The CDR3 here is CAGGAVNTGELFF. In DNA, the CDR3 is TGTGCCGGCGGGGCGGTGAACACCGGGGAGCTGTTTTTT.

This clonotype showed up just a few times. J is TRBJ2-3 and V is TRBV12-3 or TRBV12-4; D call uncertain. This CDR3 is 15 amino acids long. V was shortened by 3 bases and J by 5 bases, with 15 bases between the two germline ends. CDR3 DNA: TGTGCCAGCAGTTTTTTCGGGCGGTGGGTAGATACGCAGTATTTT. It codes for CASSFFGRWVDTQYF.

This clonotype was counted between two and nine times. The V and J genes are TRBV10-3 and TRBJ1-5; D is ambiguous. Trimming left V 7 bases short and J 3 bases short, with 7 bases between. Germline V gene data show CDR1 as ENHRY and CDR2 as SYGVKD. This CDR3 spans 12 amino acids. The CDR3 nucleotides read TGTGCCATCAAGGGTACCAATCAGCCCCAGCATTTT. Amino acids: CAIKGTNQPQHF.